Below, one T cell receptor beta chain is given with its context. Germline V gene lookup returns CDR1 MNHNY and CDR2 SVGAGI (reference sequence). The germline V and J ends were trimmed by 6 bases and 4 bases, with 12 bases remaining between them. The CDR3 runs to 13 residues. Measured with immunoSEQ multiplex PCR; TCRdb has only the in-frame clones, and not every one. The sample yields about 300,000 clones, 74% seen once. The data derive from a study of shared clonotypes between healthy human individuals. The sequence was obtained from a man aged 25-45 years in good health. V usage is TRBV6-6 and J usage is TRBJ1-1; D perhaps matches TRBD1 (5 bases). The sequenced material came from memory CD4+ T cells sorted from blood. Specified subset: CD45RA-negative fraction. The CDR3 nucleotides are TGTGCCAGCAGAAGGGGCGCTGGCACTGAAGCTTTCTTT. Amino acid sequence: CASRRGAGTEAFF.